The clone carrying this TCR beta chain occurred many times. Its antigen remains unknown. V lost 7 bases and J lost 0; bases outside the gene matches: 5. This CDR3 comprises 15 residues. The germline V gene has CDR1 SNHLY and CDR2 FYNNEI. Amplification targeted TCR beta CDR3 regions from RNA transcripts. First-round RT-PCR of the TCR CDR3 relied on the HTBI primer set. From the multiplex PCR reads, TCRdb called clonotypes with MiXCR, one entry per CDR3 protein. The data hold around 690,000 distinct CDR3 sequences, with around 16% observed a single time. The record originates from a study of T cells in Graves' hyperthyroidism and ophthalmopathy. Diagnosis rested on symptoms, serum thyroxine and TRAb, thyroid ultrasound, and orbital computed tomography. The PBMCs were sourced from fresh peripheral blood (more than 9 ml). Findings and caveats of the study: Ophthalmopathy, which appeared later, was predicted by the model a median roughly 6.5 months before onset. Peripheral blood also featured most of the thyroid clonotypes expanded above 0.001.

V and J are TRBV2 and TRBJ2-2; TRBD1 matches at 7 bases. The receptor comes from a man between 45 and 60 years old with Graves' hyperthyroidism. Sequenced material: blood. The CDR3 DNA reads TGTGCCAGCACCTGGGGGACAGCGAACACCGGGGAGCTGTTTTTT. Its protein product is CASTWGTANTGELFF.